These 20 T cell receptor beta chains were sequenced from one sample in a study of T cell changes during pregnancy in multiple sclerosis. The data were produced by immunoSEQ multiplex PCR, yet TCRdb's version contains in-frame clones alone and is incomplete. This table has under 55,000 clones, approximately 91% appearing once. The sequenced material came from PBMCs (not recorded whether the cells were cultured). The source is a female donor with multiple sclerosis, enrolled in a pregnancy study.

The chain is built from TRBV2 and TRBJ1-1; weak D call: TRBD1 (6 bases). Germline V gene data show CDR1 as SNHLY and CDR2 as FYNNEI. The CDR3 is 13 residues long. V was pared by 7 bases and J by 4 bases, with 13 bases between. CDR3 region: CASTNTGTTEAFF. For the CDR3, the DNA is TGTGCCAGCACCAATACAGGGACCACTGAAGCTTTCTTT. The entire variable domain, with the rest obtained from reference TRBV2 and TRBJ1-1, is as follows: EPEVTQTPSHQVTQMGQEVILRCVPISNHLYFYWYRQILGQKVEFLVSFYNNEISEKSEIFDDQFSVERPDGSNFTLKIRSTKLEDSAMYFCASTNTGTTEAFFGQGTRLTVV.

This chain uses TRBV28 with TRBJ1-1; TRBD1 aligns across 11 bases. Germline V gives CDR1 MDHEN, CDR2 SYDVKM. J lost 5 bases, V lost 7 bases, and 12 bases had no gene match. This CDR3 comprises 16 residues. The CDR3 protein is CASTSGTGGLDTEAFF. The CDR3 DNA sequence: TGTGCCAGCACCTCCGGGACAGGGGGTTTAGATACTGAAGCTTTCTTT.

The chain links TRBV27 to TRBJ1-5, with TRBD1 matching over 9 bases. CDR1 is MNHEY and CDR2 is SMNVEV in the germline V gene (reference sequence). CDR3 length equals 15 residues. J was trimmed by 2 bases and V by 7 bases; bases with no gene match: 6. Written as DNA, the CDR3 is TGTGCCAGCACCCTGACAGGGGGTGGCAATCAGCCCCAGCATTTT. Translation: CASTLTGGGNQPQHF.

The chain uses TRBV28 and TRBJ2-1, with 14 positions matching TRBD2. Looked up from germline, CDR1 is MDHEN and CDR2 is SYDVKM. This CDR3 is built from 19 residues. J lost 7 bases, V lost 7 bases, and 18 bases had no gene match. The CDR3 sequence: CASTMKRGGLAGGRNEQFF. In nucleotides, the CDR3 is TGTGCCAGCACCATGAAAAGGGGCGGACTAGCGGGAGGTCGTAATGAGCAGTTCTTC.

The count of this clone is one. This chain links TRBV27 with TRBJ2-2, with TRBD1 matching 7 bases. Trimming took 2 bases from V and 7 from J; bases not matched to a gene: 4. This CDR3 spans 14 amino acids. Germline V gives CDR1 MNHEY, CDR2 SMNVEV (reference sequence). The CDR3 sequence is CASSLRQGVGELFF. The CDR3 DNA is TGTGCCAGCAGTTTACGCCAGGGGGTCGGGGAGCTGTTTTTT.

The chain is built from TRBV27 and TRBJ1-1; no firm D call. The CDR3 runs to 15 residues. CDR1 and CDR2 from the germline V gene are MNHEY and SMNVEV (reference sequence). Trimming removed 0 bases from V and 4 bases from J, with 12 bases in between. CDR3 in DNA: TGTGCCAGCAGTTTATCTGGACCCAAAGGCACTGAAGCTTTCTTT. Translation gives CASSLSGPKGTEAFF.

V usage is TRBV18 and J usage is TRBJ2-1, with D uncertain. CDR3 length: 16 amino acids. V dropped 0 bases and J dropped 0 bases, with 9 bases sitting between them. In germline, CDR1 is KGHSH, CDR2 LQKENI. The CDR3 spells CASSPPGPSSYNEQFF. The DNA for the CDR3 is TGTGCCAGCTCACCACCAGGACCCAGCTCCTACAATGAGCAGTTCTTC.

The chain couples TRBV5-4 to TRBJ1-2; D may be TRBD1 (5 bases). V was pared by 1 base and J by 3 bases, with 10 bases between. The CDR3 is 14 residues long. Germline V gene lookup returns CDR1 SGHNT and CDR2 YYREEE (reference sequence). The CDR3 loop is CASSLQGFHYGYTF. CDR3 DNA: TGTGCCAGCAGCTTGCAGGGATTCCACTATGGCTACACCTTC.

CDR3 sequence (DNA): TGTGCCAGCAGGGGGCTGATGAACACTGAAGCTTTCTTT. As protein: CASRGLMNTEAFF. The J gene is TRBJ1-1, the V gene TRBV2; D possibly corresponds to TRBD1 (5 bases). The V gene lost 6 bases and the J gene lost 0 bases, with 8 bases spanning the gap. Germline CDR1 is SNHLY and CDR2 is FYNNEI. This CDR3 has 13 amino acids.

This clone was seen a single time. The chain employs TRBV5-1 and TRBJ2-3; weak D call: TRBD2 (6 bases). V was cut by 0 bases and J by 0 bases, with 11 bases left in between. The CDR3 runs to 16 residues. Germline V gives CDR1 SGHRS, CDR2 YFSETQ. The CDR3 DNA reads TGCGCCAGCAGCTTGGTTTCTGCGGGGAGCACAGATACGCAGTATTTT. Protein product: CASSLVSAGSTDTQYF.

The chain uses TRBV5-6 and TRBJ1-2, with 7 bases that match TRBD1. Per the germline V gene, CDR1 is SGHDT and CDR2 is YYEEEE. The CDR3 is 16 residues long. J lost 8 bases, V lost 0 bases, and 13 bases had no gene match. The CDR3 here is CASSLGPTGPGVGYTF. The CDR3 DNA reads as TGTGCCAGCAGCTTGGGGCCGACAGGGCCGGGAGTCGGCTACACCTTC.

CDR3 sequence reads: CATSSARGSGNTIYF. As DNA, the CDR3 is TGTGCCACCAGCAGCGCCAGGGGTAGTGGAAACACCATATATTTT. This chain connects TRBV15 to TRBJ1-3; D possibly corresponds to TRBD1 (6 bases). Germline V gives CDR1 LNHNV, CDR2 YYDKDF (reference sequence). This CDR3 has 15 residues. The ends were cut back, 3 bases at V and 3 bases at J, with 12 bases in the middle.

V gene TRBV10-3 combines with J gene TRBJ2-2; possible D gene TRBD2, 5 bases. The CDR3 spans 15 residues. Trimming pared 4 bases from V and 5 bases from J, leaving 14 bases between. Germline V CDR1 and CDR2: ENHRY, SYGVKD. DNA for the CDR3: TGTGCCATCAGTGGGACTCCCAGCCTTACCGGGGAGCTGTTTTTT. This encodes CAISGTPSLTGELFF.

The J gene is TRBJ2-1, the V gene TRBV2; D ambiguous. Per the germline V gene, CDR1 is SNHLY and CDR2 is FYNNEI. The CDR3 is made up of 14 amino acids. V was cut by 6 bases and J by 0 bases, with 9 bases left in between. CDR3 sequence reads: CASRDLGSYNEQFF. The DNA for the CDR3 is TGTGCCAGCAGAGATCTCGGCTCCTACAATGAGCAGTTCTTC.

The rearrangement uses TRBV6-6 and TRBJ2-1, with D maybe TRBD1 (5 bases). V gave up 2 bases and J gave up 0 bases, with 8 bases separating them. This CDR3 has 15 residues. From germline, CDR1 is MNHNY and CDR2 SVGAGI (reference sequence). The CDR3 reads CASSYADSSYNEQFF. The CDR3 coding sequence is TGTGCCAGCAGTTACGCCGACAGCTCCTACAATGAGCAGTTCTTC.

A few counts support this clone. This chain connects TRBV5-4 to TRBJ2-7; 7 bases agree with TRBD2. The CDR3 spans 14 residues. CDR1 and CDR2 (germline): SGHNT, YYREEE (reference sequence). Trimming removed 4 bases from V and 5 bases from J; junction bases left unmatched: 9. The CDR3 protein is CASSPGDYDHEQYF. In DNA form, the CDR3 reads TGTGCCAGCAGCCCCGGGGACTACGACCACGAGCAGTACTTC. The whole variable domain, remainder taken from reference TRBV5-4 and TRBJ2-7, is ETGVTQSPTHLIKTRGQQVTLRCSSQSGHNTVSWYQQALGQGPQFIFQYYREEENGRGNFPPRFSGLQFPNYSSELNVNALELDDSALYLCASSPGDYDHEQYFGPGTRLTVT.

This clone showed up just once. The V call is TRBV18, the J call TRBJ2-7, with 12 nucleotides matching TRBD2. The V and J ends lost 1 base and 6 bases, in that order; junction bases with no gene match: 4. The CDR3 is 15 residues long. CDR1 is KGHSH and CDR2 is LQKENI in the germline V gene. CDR3 sequence (DNA): TGTGCCAGCTCACCACAACTAGCGGGAGGAACCGAGCAGTACTTC. It translates to CASSPQLAGGTEQYF.

This chain connects TRBV6-5 to TRBJ2-1, with D possibly TRBD2 on 6 matching bases. The ends were cut back, 5 bases at V and 1 base at J, with 12 bases in the middle. CDR3 length equals 15 residues. Germline V gene lookup returns CDR1 MNHEY and CDR2 SVGAGI. CDR3 DNA: TGTGCCAGCAGTACCGGGACTCATTCCTACAATGAGCAGTTCTTC. As protein: CASSTGTHSYNEQFF.

The J gene is TRBJ2-5, the V gene TRBV27; D may correspond to TRBD1 or TRBD2 (6 bases each). V gave up 4 bases and J gave up 7 bases, with 16 bases separating them. Germline loops: CDR1 MNHEY, CDR2 SMNVEV (reference sequence). This CDR3 comprises 14 residues. The CDR3 sequence: CASSSRGRLGTQYF. The CDR3 coding sequence is TGTGCCAGCAGTTCGAGGGGGAGGCTGGGGACCCAGTACTTC.

V is TRBV4-1 and J is TRBJ2-7, with 8 bases identical to TRBD2. This CDR3 region has 15 residues. CDR1 MGHRA and CDR2 YSYEKL come from the germline V gene. V was clipped by 0 bases and J by 4 bases; unmatched bases: 5. The CDR3 here is CASSQEAGVVYEQYF. The CDR3 DNA follows: TGCGCCAGCAGCCAAGAAGCGGGAGTAGTATACGAGCAGTACTTC.